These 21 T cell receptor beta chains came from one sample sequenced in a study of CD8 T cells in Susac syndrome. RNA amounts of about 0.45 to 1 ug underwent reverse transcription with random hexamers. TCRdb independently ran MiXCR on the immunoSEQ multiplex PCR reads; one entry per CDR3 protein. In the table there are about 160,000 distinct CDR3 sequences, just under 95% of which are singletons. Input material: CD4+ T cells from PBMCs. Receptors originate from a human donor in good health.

The CDR3 reads CASSSLPGPPYEQYF. The DNA of the CDR3 is TGTGCCAGCAGCTCACTCCCCGGGCCTCCCTACGAGCAGTACTTC. This chain connects TRBV7-7 to TRBJ2-7; unclear D gene. Per germline, CDR1 SSHAT and CDR2 FNYEAQ (reference sequence). Deletions cut 4 bases from V and 2 bases from J, with 15 bases between. This CDR3 contains 15 residues.

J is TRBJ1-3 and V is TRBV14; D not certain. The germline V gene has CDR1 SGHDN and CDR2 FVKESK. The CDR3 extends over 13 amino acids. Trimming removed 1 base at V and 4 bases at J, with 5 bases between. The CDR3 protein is CASSQVSGNTIYF. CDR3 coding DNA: TGTGCCAGCAGCCAAGTCTCGGGAAACACCATATATTTT.

The CDR3 spells CASSYSRARRTAGEFF. The CDR3 DNA reads TGTGCCAGCAGTTACTCGCGAGCCCGAAGGACCGCAGGAGAGTTCTTC. The chain has TRBV6-2 or TRBV6-3 and TRBJ2-1; unclear D gene. Germline-derived CDR1 and CDR2 are MNHEY and SVGEGT. V shed 0 bases and J shed 14 bases, with 23 bases lying between them. The CDR3 loop spans 16 amino acids.

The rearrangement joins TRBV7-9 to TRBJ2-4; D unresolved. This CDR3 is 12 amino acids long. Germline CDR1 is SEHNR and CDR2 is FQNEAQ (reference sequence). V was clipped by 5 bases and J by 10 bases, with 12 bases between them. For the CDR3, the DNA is TGTGCCAGCAGCCCCCCCCTGGGTATTCAGTACTTC. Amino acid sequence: CASSPPLGIQYF.

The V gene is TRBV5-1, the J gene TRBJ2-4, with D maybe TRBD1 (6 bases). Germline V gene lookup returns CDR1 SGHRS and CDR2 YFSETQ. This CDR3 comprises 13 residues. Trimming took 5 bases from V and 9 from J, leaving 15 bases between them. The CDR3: CASSYGGEGIQYF. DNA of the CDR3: TGCGCCAGCAGTTATGGGGGCGAGGGCATTCAGTACTTC.

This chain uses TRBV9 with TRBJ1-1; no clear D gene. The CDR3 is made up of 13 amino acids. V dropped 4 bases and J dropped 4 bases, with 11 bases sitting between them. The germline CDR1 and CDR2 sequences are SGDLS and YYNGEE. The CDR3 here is CASSPWASTEAFF. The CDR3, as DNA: TGTGCCAGCAGCCCCTGGGCCTCCACTGAAGCTTTCTTT.

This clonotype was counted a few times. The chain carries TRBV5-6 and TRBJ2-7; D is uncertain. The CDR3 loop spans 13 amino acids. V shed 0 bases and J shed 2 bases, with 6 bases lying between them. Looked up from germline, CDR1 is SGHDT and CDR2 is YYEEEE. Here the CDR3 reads CASSLGTTYEQYF. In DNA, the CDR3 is TGTGCCAGCAGCTTGGGGACCACCTACGAGCAGTACTTC. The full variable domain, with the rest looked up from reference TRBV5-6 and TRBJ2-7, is DAGVTQSPTHLIKTRGQQVTLRCSPKSGHDTVSWYQQALGQGPQFIFQYYEEEERQRGNFPDRFSGHQFPNYSSELNVNALLLGDSALYLCASSLGTTYEQYFGPGTRLTVT.

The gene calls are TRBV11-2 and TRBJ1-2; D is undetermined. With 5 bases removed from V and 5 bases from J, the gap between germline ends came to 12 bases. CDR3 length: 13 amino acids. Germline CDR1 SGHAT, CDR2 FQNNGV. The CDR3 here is CASSQATGYGYTF. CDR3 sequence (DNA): TGTGCCAGCAGCCAAGCCACGGGGTATGGCTACACCTTC.

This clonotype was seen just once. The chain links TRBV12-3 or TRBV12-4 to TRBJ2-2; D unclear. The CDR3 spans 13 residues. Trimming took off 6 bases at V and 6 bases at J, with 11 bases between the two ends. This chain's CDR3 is CASRGPSAGELFF. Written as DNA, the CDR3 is TGTGCCAGCAGGGGCCCGAGCGCCGGGGAGCTGTTTTTT.

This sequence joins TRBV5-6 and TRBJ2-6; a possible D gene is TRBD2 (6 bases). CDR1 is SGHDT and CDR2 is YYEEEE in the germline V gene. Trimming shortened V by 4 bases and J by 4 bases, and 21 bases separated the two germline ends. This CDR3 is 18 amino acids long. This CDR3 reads CASSISRDSRRGANVLTF. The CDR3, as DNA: TGTGCCAGCAGCATTTCCCGGGACTCCCGTCGGGGGGCCAACGTCCTGACTTTC. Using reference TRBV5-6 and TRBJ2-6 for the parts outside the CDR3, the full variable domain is DAGVTQSPTHLIKTRGQQVTLRCSPKSGHDTVSWYQQALGQGPQFIFQYYEEEERQRGNFPDRFSGHQFPNYSSELNVNALLLGDSALYLCASSISRDSRRGANVLTFGAGSRLTVL.

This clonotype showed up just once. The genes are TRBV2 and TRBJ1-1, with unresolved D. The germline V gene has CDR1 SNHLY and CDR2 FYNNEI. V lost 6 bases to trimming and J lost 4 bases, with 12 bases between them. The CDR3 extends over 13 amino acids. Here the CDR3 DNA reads TGTGCCAGCAGGGGTTGGGCGGGCACTGAAGCTTTCTTT. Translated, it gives CASRGWAGTEAFF.

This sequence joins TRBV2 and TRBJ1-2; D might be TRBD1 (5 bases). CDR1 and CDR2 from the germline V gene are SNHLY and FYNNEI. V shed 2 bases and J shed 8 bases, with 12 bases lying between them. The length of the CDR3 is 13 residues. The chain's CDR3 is CASSENVGRGYTF. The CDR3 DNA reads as TGTGCCAGCAGTGAAAATGTGGGGCGAGGCTACACCTTC.

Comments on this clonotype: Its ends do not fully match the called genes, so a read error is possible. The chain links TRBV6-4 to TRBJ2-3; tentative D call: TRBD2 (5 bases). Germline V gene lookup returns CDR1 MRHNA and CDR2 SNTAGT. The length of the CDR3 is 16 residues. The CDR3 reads CATSKGSRESGDTQYF. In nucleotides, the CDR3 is TGTGCCACCAGTAAAGGGAGTAGGGAAAGTGGAGATACGCAGTATTTT.

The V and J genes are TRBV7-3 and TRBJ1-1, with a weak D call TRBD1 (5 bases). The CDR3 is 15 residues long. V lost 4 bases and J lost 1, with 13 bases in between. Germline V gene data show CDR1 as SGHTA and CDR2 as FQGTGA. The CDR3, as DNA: TGTGCCAGCAGCTCCCTCGGGGGAGGGAACACTGAAGCTTTCTTT. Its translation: CASSSLGGGNTEAFF.

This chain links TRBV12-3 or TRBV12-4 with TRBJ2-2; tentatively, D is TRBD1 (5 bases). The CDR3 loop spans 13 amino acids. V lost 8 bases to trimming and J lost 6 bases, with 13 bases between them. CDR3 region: CASRIRGSGELFF. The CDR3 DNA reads TGTGCCAGCCGGATTAGGGGATCCGGGGAGCTGTTTTTT.

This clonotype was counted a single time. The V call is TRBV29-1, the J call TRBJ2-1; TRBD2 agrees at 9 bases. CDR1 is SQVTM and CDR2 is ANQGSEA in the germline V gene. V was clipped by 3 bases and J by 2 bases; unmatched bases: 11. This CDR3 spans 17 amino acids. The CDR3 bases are TGCAGCGTTGATCAAGGGAATGAGCGGGGGGCCTACAATGAGCAGTTCTTC. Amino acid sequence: CSVDQGNERGAYNEQFF.

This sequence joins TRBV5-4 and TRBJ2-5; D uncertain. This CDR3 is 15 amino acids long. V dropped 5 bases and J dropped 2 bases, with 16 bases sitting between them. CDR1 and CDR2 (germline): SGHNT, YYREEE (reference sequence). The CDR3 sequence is CASSNQGLGQETQYF. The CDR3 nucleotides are TGTGCCAGCAGTAATCAAGGCCTGGGGCAAGAGACCCAGTACTTC.

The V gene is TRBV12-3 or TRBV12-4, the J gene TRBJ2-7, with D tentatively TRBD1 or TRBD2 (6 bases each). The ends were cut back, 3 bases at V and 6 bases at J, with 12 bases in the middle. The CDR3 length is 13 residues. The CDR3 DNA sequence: TGTGCCAGCAGTTTGGGGACGGGGGCCGAGCAGTACTTC. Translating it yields CASSLGTGAEQYF.

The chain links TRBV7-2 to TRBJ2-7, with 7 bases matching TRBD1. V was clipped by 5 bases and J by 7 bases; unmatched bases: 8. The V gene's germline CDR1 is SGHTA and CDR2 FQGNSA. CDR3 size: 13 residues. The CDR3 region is CASSRSTGDEQYF. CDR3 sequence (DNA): TGTGCCAGCAGCCGCAGTACAGGGGATGAGCAGTACTTC.

The CDR3 DNA reads TGTGCCACCAGGGGACAAGAGACCCAGTACTTC. It encodes CATRGQETQYF. V is TRBV19 and J is TRBJ2-5; maybe TRBD1 (6 bases). The CDR3 spans 11 residues. Trimming cost V 10 bases and J 2 bases, with 8 bases left between them. Germline V CDR1 and CDR2: LNHDA, SQIVND (reference sequence).

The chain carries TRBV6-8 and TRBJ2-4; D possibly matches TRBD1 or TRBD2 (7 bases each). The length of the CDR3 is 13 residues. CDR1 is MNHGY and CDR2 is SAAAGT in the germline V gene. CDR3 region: CATGAGGENIQYF. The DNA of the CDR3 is TGTGCTACAGGGGCAGGGGGGGAAAACATTCAGTACTTC.